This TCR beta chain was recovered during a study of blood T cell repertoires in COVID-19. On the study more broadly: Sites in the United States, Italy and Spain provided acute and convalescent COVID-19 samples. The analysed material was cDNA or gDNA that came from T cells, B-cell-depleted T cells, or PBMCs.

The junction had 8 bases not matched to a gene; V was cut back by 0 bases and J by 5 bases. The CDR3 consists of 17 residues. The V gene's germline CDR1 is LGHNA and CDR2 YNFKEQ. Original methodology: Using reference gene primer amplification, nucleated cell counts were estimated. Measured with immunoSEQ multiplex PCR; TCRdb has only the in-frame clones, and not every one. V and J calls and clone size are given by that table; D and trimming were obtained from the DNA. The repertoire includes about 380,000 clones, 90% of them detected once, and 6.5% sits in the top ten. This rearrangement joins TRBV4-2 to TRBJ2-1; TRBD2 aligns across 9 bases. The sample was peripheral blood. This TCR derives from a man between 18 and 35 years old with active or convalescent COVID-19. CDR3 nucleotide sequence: TGTGCCAGCAGCCAAGATAAACCTAGCGGGGCAGACAATGAGCAGTTCTTC. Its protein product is CASSQDKPSGADNEQFF.